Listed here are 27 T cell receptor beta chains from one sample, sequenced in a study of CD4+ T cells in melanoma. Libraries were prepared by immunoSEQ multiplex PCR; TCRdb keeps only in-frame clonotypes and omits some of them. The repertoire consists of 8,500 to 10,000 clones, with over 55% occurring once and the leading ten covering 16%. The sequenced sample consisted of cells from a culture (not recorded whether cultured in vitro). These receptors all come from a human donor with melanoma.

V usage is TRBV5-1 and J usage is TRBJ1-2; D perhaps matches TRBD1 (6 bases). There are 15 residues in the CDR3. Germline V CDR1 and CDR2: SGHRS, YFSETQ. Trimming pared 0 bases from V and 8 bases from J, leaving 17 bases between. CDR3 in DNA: TGCGCCAGCAGCTTGGAGCGGGGGGGGCTACAGGGCTACACCTTC. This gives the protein CASSLERGGLQGYTF.

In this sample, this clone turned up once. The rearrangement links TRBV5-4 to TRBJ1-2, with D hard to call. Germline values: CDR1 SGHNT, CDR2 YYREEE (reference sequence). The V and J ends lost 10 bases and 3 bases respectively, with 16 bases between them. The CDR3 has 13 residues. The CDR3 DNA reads TGTGCCGGATCCTCTAGGATCGACTATGGCTACACCTTC. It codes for CAGSSRIDYGYTF.

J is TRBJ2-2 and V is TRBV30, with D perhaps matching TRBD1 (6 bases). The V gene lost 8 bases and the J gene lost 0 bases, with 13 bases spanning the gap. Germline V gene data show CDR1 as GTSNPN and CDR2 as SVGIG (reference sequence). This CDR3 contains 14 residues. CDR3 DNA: TGTGCCCAAACAGGGAGTACGAACACCGGGGAGCTGTTTTTT. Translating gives CAQTGSTNTGELFF.

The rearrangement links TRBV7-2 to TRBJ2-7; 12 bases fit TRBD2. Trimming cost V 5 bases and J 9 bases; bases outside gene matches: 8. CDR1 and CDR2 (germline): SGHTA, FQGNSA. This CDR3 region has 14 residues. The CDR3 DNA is TGTGCCAGCAGCCCCGCTAGCGGGGGGGCCGCGCAGTACTTC. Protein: CASSPASGGAAQYF.

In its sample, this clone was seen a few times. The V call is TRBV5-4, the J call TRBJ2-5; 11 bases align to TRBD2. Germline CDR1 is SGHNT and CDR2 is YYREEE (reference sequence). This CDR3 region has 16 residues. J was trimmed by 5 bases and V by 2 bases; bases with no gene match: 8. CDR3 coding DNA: TGTGCCAGCAGCTTTCCTAGCGGGGGGCTTGAGGAGACCCAGTACTTC. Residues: CASSFPSGGLEETQYF.

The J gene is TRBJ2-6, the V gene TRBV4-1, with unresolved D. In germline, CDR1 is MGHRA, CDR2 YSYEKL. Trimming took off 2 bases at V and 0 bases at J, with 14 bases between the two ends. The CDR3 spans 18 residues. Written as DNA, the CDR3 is TGCGCCAGCAGCCAACCCGGAATAGGGCCCTCTGGGGCCAACGTCCTGACTTTC. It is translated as CASSQPGIGPSGANVLTF.

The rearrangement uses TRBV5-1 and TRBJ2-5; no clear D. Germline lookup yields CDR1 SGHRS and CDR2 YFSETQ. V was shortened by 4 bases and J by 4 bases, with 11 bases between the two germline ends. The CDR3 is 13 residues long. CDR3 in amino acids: CASSRGWGETQYF. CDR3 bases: TGCGCCAGCAGCCGTGGTTGGGGAGAGACCCAGTACTTC.

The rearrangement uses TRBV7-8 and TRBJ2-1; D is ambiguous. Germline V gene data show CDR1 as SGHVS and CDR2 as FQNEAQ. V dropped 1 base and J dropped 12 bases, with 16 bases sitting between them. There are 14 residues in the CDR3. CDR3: CASSLGDYAPRQFF. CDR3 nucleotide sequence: TGTGCCAGCAGCTTAGGGGATTACGCCCCCCGGCAGTTCTTC.

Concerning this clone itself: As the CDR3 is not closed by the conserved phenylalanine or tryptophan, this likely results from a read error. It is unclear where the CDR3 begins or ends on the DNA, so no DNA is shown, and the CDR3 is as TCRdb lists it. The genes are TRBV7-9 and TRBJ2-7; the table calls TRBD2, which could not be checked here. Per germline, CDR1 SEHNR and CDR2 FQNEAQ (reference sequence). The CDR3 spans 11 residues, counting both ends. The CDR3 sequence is CASSLRSSLYL.

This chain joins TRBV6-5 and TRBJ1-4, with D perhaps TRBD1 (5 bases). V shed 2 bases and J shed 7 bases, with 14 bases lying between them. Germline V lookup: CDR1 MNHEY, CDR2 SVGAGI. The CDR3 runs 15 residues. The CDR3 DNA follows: TGTGCCAGCAGTTACCAGGGAGGGTTTCGTGAAAAACTGTTTTTT. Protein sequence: CASSYQGGFREKLFF.

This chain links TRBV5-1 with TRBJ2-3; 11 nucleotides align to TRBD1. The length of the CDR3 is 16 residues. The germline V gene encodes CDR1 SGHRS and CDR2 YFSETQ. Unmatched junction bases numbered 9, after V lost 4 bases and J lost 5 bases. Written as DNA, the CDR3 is TGCGCCAGCAGCCCTACCGGGACAGGGGGTAGAGATACGCAGTATTTT. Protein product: CASSPTGTGGRDTQYF.

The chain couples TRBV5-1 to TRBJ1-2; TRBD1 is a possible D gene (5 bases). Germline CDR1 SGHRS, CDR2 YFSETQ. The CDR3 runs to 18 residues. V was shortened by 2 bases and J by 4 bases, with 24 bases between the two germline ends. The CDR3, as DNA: TGCGCCAGCAGCTTCGCCCCGCCGGGAGCCGGTCAGGGCTATGGCTACACCTTC. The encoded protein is CASSFAPPGAGQGYGYTF.

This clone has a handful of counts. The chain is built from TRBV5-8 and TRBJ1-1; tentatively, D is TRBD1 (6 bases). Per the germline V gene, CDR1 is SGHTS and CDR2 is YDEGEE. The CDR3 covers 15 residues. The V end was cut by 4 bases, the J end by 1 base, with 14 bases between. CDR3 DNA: TGTGCCAGCAGCCAAGGGGGGGGATGGAACACTGAAGCTTTCTTT. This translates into CASSQGGGWNTEAFF. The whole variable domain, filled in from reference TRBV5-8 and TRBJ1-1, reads EAGVTQSPTHLIKTRGQQATLRCSPISGHTSVYWYQQALGLGLQFLLWYDEGEERNRGNFPPRFSGRQFPNYSSELNVNALELEDSALYLCASSQGGGWNTEAFFGQGTRLTVV.

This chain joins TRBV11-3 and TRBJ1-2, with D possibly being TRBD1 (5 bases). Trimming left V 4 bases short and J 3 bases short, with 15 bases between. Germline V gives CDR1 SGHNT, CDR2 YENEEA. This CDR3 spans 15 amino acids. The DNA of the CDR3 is TGTGCCAGCAGCTCATACAGGTCCCGAGACTATGGCTACACCTTC. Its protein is CASSSYRSRDYGYTF.

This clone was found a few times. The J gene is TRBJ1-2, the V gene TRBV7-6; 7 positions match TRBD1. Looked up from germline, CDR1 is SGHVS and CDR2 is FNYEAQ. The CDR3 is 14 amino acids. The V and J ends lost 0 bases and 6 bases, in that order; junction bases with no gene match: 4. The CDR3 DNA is TGTGCCAGCAGCTTAGCGGAGGGGGCGGATGGCTACACCTTC. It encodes CASSLAEGADGYTF.

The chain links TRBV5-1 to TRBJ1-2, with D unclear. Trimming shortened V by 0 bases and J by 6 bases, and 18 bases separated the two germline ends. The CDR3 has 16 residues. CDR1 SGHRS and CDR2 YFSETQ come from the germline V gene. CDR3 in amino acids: CASSLASGPVMDGYTF. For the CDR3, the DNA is TGCGCCAGCAGCTTGGCATCCGGCCCCGTTATGGATGGCTACACCTTC.

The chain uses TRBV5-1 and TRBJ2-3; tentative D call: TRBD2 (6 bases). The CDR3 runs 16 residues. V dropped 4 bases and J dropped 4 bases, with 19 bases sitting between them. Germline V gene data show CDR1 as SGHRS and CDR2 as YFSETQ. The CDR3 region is CASSRGLTSSADTQYF. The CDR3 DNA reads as TGCGCCAGCAGCCGCGGCTTAACTAGCAGCGCAGATACGCAGTATTTT.

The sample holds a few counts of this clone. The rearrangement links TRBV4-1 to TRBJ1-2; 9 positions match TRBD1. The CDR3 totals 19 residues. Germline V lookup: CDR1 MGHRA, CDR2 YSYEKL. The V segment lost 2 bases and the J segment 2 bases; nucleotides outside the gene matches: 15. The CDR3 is CASSQLGGTGSGGNYGYTF. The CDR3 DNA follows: TGCGCCAGCAGCCAATTGGGGGGGACAGGGTCAGGGGGGAACTATGGCTACACCTTC.

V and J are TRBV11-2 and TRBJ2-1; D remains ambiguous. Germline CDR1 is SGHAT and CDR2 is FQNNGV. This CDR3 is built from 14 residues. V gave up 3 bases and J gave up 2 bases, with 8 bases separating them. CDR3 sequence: CASSFAGPYNEQFF. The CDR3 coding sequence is TGTGCCAGCAGCTTTGCAGGACCCTACAATGAGCAGTTCTTC.

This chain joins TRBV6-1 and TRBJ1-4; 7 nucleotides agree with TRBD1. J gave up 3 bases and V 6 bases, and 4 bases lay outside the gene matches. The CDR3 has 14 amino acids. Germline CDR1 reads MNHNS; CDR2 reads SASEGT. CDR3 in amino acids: CASSWDRSNEKLFF. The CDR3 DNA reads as TGTGCCAGCAGCTGGGACAGATCTAATGAAAAACTGTTTTTT.

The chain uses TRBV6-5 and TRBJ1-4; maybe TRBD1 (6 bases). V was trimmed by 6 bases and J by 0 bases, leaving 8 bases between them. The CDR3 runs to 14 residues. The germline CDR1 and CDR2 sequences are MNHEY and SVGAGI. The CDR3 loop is CASRDSTTNEKLFF. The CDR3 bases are TGTGCCAGCAGGGACAGTACAACTAATGAAAAACTGTTTTTT.

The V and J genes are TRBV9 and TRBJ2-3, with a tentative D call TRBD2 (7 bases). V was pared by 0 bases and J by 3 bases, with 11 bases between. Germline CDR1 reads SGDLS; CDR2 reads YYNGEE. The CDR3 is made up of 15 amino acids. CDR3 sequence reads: CASSVGGGATDTQYF. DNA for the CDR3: TGTGCCAGCAGCGTAGGAGGGGGGGCAACAGATACGCAGTATTTT.

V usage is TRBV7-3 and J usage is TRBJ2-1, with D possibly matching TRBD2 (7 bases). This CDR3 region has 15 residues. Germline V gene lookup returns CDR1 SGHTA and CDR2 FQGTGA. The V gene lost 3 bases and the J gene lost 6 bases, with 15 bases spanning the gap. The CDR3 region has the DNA TGTGCCAGCAGCTTCGGGAAGGGGGGGCGCAATGAGCAGTTCTTC. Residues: CASSFGKGGRNEQFF.

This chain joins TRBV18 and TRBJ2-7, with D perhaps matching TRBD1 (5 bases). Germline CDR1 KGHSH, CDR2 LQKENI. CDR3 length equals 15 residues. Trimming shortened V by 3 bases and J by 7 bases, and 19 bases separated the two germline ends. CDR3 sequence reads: CASSPLQAPPREQYF. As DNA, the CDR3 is TGTGCCAGCTCACCCTTACAGGCCCCTCCGAGAGAGCAGTACTTC.

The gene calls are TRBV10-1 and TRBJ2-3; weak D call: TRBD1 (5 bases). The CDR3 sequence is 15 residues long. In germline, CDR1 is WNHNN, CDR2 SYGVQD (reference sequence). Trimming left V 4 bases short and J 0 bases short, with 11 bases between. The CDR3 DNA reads TGCGCCAGCAGTGGGGGCGACAGAAGCACAGATACGCAGTATTTT. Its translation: CASSGGDRSTDTQYF.

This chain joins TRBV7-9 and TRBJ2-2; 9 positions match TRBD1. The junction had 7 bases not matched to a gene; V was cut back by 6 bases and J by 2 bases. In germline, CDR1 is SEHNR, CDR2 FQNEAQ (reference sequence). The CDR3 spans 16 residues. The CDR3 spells CASRDRTGVNTGELFF. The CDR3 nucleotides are TGTGCCAGCAGAGATAGGACAGGGGTAAACACCGGGGAGCTGTTTTTT. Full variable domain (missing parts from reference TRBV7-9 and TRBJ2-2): DTGVSQNPRHKITKRGQNVTFRCDPISEHNRLYWYRQTLGQGPEFLTYFQNEAQLEKSRLLSDRFSAERPKGSFSTLEIQRTEQGDSAMYLCASRDRTGVNTGELFFGEGSRLTVL.

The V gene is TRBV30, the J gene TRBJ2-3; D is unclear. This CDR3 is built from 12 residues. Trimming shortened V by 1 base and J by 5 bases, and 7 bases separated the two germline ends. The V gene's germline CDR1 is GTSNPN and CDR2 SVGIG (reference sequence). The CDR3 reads CAWSAARDTQYF. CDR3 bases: TGTGCCTGGAGTGCCGCCAGAGATACGCAGTATTTT.